The next 12 T cell receptor beta chains were all read from a single sample in a study of OX40 agonist ivuxolimab in advanced cancers. The protocol was immunoSEQ multiplex PCR, while the TCRdb copy is restricted to in-frame clones and leaves out a portion. The data show 68,000 or so clones, roughly 85% seen once. Sequences were derived from CD4+ or CD8+ T cells sorted from blood, sampled in a trial of the OX40 agonist ivuxolimab. Source of these receptors: an adult with an advanced solid tumor such as melanoma, head and neck, liver or kidney cancer.

This chain connects TRBV21-1 to TRBJ2-7; TRBD2, the table's D call, lacks a check against the DNA. TRBV21-1 has pseudogene status. The CDR3 contains 15 residues. In DNA form, the CDR3 reads TGTGCCAGCAGCAAAGTGGCTAGCGGGGGCTACGAGCAGTACGTC. Translated: CASSKVASGGYEQYV.

CDR3 DNA: TGTGCCAGCAGCTTAGGTCCCAGTCCAGATACGCAGTATTTT. Its protein is CASSLGPSPDTQYF. J is TRBJ2-3 and V is TRBV7-9; no reliable D call. The CDR3 has 14 residues. CDR1 and CDR2 from the germline V gene are SEHNR and FQNEAQ (reference sequence). V was cut by 1 base and J by 4 bases, with 9 bases left in between.

V gene TRBV6-5 combines with J gene TRBJ1-1; 8 nucleotides agree with TRBD1. V dropped 5 bases and J dropped 3; count of bases not matched to a gene: 5. The CDR3 contains 14 residues. Germline values: CDR1 MNHEY, CDR2 SVGAGI. CDR3 nucleotides: TGTGCCAGCAGTCGGACAGGGTGGGACACTGAAGCTTTCTTT. It translates to CASSRTGWDTEAFF.

V is TRBV28 and J is TRBJ1-1; 7 bases line up with TRBD1. J gave up 5 bases and V 5 bases, and 20 bases lay outside the gene matches. CDR1 is MDHEN, CDR2 SYDVKM, per germline. This CDR3 is 18 amino acids long. The CDR3 loop reads CASSPINYRGTTITEAFF. DNA of the CDR3: TGTGCCAGCAGTCCCATAAACTACAGGGGAACCACGATTACTGAAGCTTTCTTT.

The chain links TRBV7-9 to TRBJ2-3, with TRBD1 matching 8 bases. CDR1 and CDR2 (germline): SEHNR, FQNEAQ (reference sequence). The CDR3 extends over 15 amino acids. The V segment lost 5 bases and the J segment 2 bases; nucleotides outside the gene matches: 6. This chain's CDR3 is CASSLRDRPTDTQYF. The CDR3 nucleotides are TGTGCCAGCAGCCTCCGGGACAGGCCCACAGATACGCAGTATTTT.

This clone was seen more than once but under ten times. The chain recombines TRBV6-6 with TRBJ1-5, with TRBD1 matching 7 bases. J gave up 0 bases and V 6 bases, and 5 bases lay outside the gene matches. CDR3 length equals 15 residues. Germline values: CDR1 MNHNY, CDR2 SVGAGI (reference sequence). The CDR3 DNA is TGTGCCAGCAGGGGGACAGCCGATAGCAATCAGCCCCAGCATTTT. Its translation: CASRGTADSNQPQHF.

In its sample, this clone ranks as medium-sized. The V call is TRBV5-1, the J call TRBJ1-2; a possible D gene is TRBD1 (6 bases). The CDR3 is 12 residues long. Trimming took off 0 bases at V and 8 bases at J, with 8 bases between the two ends. Per the germline V gene, CDR1 is SGHRS and CDR2 is YFSETQ. The CDR3 sequence: CASSLEQGGYTF. The CDR3 bases are TGCGCCAGCAGCTTGGAACAGGGCGGCTACACCTTC.

The chain is built from TRBV28 and TRBJ2-2; 9 nucleotides align to TRBD1. The CDR3 consists of 15 residues. In germline, CDR1 is MDHEN, CDR2 SYDVKM. Trimming cost V 11 bases and J 2 bases; bases outside gene matches: 9. The CDR3, as DNA: TGTGCCGCCCAAACAGGGGGCAGTAACACCGGGGAGCTGTTTTTT. Encoded protein: CAAQTGGSNTGELFF. Full variable domain (missing parts from reference TRBV28 and TRBJ2-2): DVKVTQSSRYLVKRTGEKVFLECVQDMDHENMFWYRQDPGLGLRLIYFSYDVKMKEKGDIPEGYSVSREKKERFSLILESASTNQTSMYLCAAQTGGSNTGELFFGEGSRLTVL.

The CDR3, as DNA: TGTGCCAGTAGTCCTTGGGAGGGGGCTAGTCAGCCCCAGCATTTT. Protein: CASSPWEGASQPQHF. The V and J genes are TRBV19 and TRBJ1-5; TRBD1 matches at 7 bases. The V gene's germline CDR1 is LNHDA and CDR2 SQIVND (reference sequence). Trimming removed 5 bases from V and 6 bases from J; junction bases left unmatched: 10. The CDR3 contains 15 residues.

This clone was counted only a few times. This sequence joins TRBV4-3 and TRBJ2-3, with D unclear. Between the trimmed V and J ends, which lost 0 bases and 4 bases, there was a span of 14 bases. The CDR3 totals 16 residues. The germline V gene has CDR1 LGHNA and CDR2 YSLEER. CDR3 loop: CASSQDLGGSADTQYF. CDR3 in DNA: TGCGCCAGCAGCCAAGATCTGGGCGGATCAGCAGATACGCAGTATTTT.

On this clone itself: At one end the junction does not follow the germline gene, possibly because of a read error. The rearrangement joins TRBV9 to TRBJ1-3; D might be TRBD1 (5 bases). Germline V gene lookup returns CDR1 SGDLS and CDR2 YYNGEE. There are 16 residues in the CDR3. CDR3 in DNA: TGTGCCAGCAGCGTAGGACAGTTTTTCTCTGGAAACACCTTATATTTT. Protein sequence: CASSVGQFFSGNTLYF.

The chain recombines TRBV10-1 with TRBJ2-5, with 8 bases matching TRBD2. Germline V gene sequence: CDR1 WNHNN, CDR2 SYGVQD (reference sequence). This CDR3 is 17 amino acids long. V shed 4 bases and J 5 bases; nucleotides not matched to a gene: 15. The chain's CDR3 is CASSGPKGVGGVETQYF. The CDR3 bases are TGCGCCAGCAGTGGCCCTAAAGGAGTCGGGGGGGTCGAGACCCAGTACTTC.